The present entry profiles one T cell receptor (beta chain) with its context. The use of a sample-barcoded 5' primer and a J-beta primer mix characterized a second PCR of about 6 to 11 cycles. Researchers report that a template-switch adaptor with 12 random nucleotides tagged each cDNA molecule. TCRdb processed the 5' RACE reads anew with MiXCR; each CDR3 protein has one entry. This table holds under 2 million distinct CDR3 sequences, roughly 32% found once. The CDR3 contains 15 residues. CDR1 is SGHRS and CDR2 is YFSETQ in the germline V gene. Trimming removed 4 bases from V and 3 bases from J, with 16 bases in between. The sample belongs to a study of blood T cells in healthy people across ages.

The chain combines TRBV5-1 with TRBJ1-1; TRBD1 might be the D (6 bases). Sequencing was performed on blood. The receptor was derived from a woman under 40 in good health. The CDR3 here is CASSPRQDLDTEAFF. CDR3 coding DNA: TGCGCCAGCAGCCCTAGACAGGACTTAGACACTGAAGCTTTCTTT.